This T cell receptor beta chain came from a study of cytomegalovirus exposure and HLA in healthy donors. General study points: The study flagged roughly 160 TCR beta chains as cytomegalovirus-associated.

Sequenced by immunoSEQ multiplex PCR; TCRdb stores in-frame clones only, minus some. The data show 110,000 to 150,000 clones, 70% to 90% seen once. Regarding this clone: Antigen: not known.

This TCR was sampled from a woman aged 25 to 39 in good health and CMV-seronegative. Sequenced sample: PBMCs.

The CDR3 reads CASSPGQGVAYEQYF. The CDR3, as DNA: TGTGCCAGCAGCCCTGGGCAGGGGGTAGCCTACGAGCAGTACTTC. The chain has TRBV9 and TRBJ2-7; 7 bases line up with TRBD1. This CDR3 contains 15 residues. With V trimmed by 4 bases and J by 2 bases, 9 bases remained unmatched. From germline, CDR1 is SGDLS and CDR2 YYNGEE.